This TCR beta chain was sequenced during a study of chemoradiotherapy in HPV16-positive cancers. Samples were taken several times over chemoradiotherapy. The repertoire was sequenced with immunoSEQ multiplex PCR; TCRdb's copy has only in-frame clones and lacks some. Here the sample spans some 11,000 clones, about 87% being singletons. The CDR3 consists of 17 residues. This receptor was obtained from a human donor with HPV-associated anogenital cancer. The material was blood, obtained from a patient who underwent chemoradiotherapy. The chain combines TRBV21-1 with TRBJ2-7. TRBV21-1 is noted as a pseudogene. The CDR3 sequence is CASSRSSGTPSSYEQYV. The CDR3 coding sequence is TGTGCCAGCAGTAGATCATCCGGGACGCCGAGCTCCTACGAGCAGTACGTC.